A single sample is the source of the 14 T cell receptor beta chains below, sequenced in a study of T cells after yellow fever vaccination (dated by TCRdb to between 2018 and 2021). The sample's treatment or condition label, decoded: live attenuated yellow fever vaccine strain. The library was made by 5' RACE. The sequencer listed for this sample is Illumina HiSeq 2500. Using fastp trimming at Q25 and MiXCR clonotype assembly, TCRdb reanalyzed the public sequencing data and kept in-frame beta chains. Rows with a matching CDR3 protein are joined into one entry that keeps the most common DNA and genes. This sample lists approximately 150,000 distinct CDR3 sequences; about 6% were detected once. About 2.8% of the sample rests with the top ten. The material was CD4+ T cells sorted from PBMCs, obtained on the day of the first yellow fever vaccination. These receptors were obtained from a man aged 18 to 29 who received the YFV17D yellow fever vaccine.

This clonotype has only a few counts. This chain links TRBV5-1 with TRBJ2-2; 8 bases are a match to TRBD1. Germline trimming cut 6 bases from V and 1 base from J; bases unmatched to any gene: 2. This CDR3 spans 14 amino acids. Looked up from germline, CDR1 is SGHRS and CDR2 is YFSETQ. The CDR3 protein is CASTTGENTGELFF. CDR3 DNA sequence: TGCGCCAGCACGACAGGGGAGAACACCGGGGAGCTGTTTTTT.

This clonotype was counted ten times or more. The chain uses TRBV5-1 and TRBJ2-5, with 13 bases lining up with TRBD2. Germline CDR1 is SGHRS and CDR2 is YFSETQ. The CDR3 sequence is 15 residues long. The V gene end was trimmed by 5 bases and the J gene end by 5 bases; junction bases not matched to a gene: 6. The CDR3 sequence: CASRRTSGGFETQYF. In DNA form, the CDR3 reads TGCGCCAGCAGGCGGACTAGCGGGGGTTTTGAGACCCAGTACTTC.

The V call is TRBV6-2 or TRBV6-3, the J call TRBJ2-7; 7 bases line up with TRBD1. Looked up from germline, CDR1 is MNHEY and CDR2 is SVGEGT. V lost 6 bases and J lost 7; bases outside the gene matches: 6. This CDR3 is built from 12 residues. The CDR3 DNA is TGTGCCAGCAGGGACAGACAGGGTGAGCAGTACTTC. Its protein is CASRDRQGEQYF.

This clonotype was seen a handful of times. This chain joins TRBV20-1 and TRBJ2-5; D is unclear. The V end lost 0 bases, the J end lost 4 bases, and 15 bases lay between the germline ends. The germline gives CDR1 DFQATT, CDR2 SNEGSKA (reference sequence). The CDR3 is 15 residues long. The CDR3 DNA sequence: TGCAGTGCTAGAGAGGCCGGGTCTCGTTTAGAGACCCAGTACTTC. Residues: CSAREAGSRLETQYF.

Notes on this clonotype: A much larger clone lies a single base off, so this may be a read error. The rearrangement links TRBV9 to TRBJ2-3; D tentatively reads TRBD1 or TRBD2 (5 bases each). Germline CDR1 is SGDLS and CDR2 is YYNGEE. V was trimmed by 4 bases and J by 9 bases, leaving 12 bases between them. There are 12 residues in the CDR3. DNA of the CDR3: TGTGCCAGCAGCAAGTTAGGGGACACGCAGTATTTT. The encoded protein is CASSKLGDTQYF.

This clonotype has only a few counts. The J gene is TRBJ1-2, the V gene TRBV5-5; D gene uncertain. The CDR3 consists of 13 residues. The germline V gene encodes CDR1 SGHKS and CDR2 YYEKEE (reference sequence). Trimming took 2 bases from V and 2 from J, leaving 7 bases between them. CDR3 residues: CASSFLGNYGYTF. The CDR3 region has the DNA TGTGCCAGCAGCTTCCTCGGAAACTATGGCTACACCTTC.

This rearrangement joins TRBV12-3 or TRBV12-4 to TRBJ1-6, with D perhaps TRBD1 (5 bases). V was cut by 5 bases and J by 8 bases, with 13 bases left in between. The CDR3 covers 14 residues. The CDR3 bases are TGTGCCAGCAGTCCGGGACGGAGGGATTCACCCCTCCACTTT. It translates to CASSPGRRDSPLHF.

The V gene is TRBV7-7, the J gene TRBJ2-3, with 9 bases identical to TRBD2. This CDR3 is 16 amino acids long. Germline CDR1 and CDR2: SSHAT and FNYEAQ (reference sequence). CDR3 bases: TGTGCTCCCCGCCCTGCGGGGGGGTTTAGCTCAGATACGCAGTATTTT. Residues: CAPRPAGGFSSDTQYF.

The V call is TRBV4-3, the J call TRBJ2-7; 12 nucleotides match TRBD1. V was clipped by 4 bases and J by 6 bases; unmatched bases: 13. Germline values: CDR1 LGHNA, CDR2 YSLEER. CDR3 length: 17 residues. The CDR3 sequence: CASSPPGPGQGAPEQYV. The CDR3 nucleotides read TGCGCCAGCAGCCCCCCAGGTCCGGGACAGGGGGCGCCCGAGCAGTACGTC.

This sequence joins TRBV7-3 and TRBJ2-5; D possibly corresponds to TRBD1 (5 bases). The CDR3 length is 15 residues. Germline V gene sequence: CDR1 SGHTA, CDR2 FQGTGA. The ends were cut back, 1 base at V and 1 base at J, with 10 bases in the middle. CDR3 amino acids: CASSLSAGRQETQYF. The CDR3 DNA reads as TGTGCCAGCAGCTTAAGCGCAGGGCGCCAAGAGACCCAGTACTTC.

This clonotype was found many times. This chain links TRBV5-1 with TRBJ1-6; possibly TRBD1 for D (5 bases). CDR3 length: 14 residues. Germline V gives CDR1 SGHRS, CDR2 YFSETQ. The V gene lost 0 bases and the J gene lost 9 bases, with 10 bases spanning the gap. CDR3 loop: CASSLAGRGSPLHF. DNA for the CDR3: TGCGCCAGCAGCTTGGCCGGAAGGGGTTCACCCCTCCACTTT. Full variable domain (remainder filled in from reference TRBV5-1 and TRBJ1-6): KAGVTQTPRYLIKTRGQQVTLSCSPISGHRSVSWYQQTPGQGLQFLFEYFSETQRNKGNFPGRFSGRQFSNSRSEMNVSTLELGDSALYLCASSLAGRGSPLHFGNGTRLTVT.

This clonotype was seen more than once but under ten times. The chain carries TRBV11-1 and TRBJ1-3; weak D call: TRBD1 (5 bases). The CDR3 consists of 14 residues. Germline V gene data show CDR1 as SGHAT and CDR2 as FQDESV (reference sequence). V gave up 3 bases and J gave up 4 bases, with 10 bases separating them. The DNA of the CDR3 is TGTGCCAGCAGCTTCCAGGGACCGGGAAACACCATATATTTT. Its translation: CASSFQGPGNTIYF.

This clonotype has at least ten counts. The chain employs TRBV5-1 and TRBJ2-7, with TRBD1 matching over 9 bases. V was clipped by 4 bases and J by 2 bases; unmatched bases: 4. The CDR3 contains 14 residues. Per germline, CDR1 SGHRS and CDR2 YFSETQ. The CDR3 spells CASSLRTGAYEQYV. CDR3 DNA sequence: TGCGCCAGCAGCCTGAGGACAGGGGCCTACGAGCAGTACGTC.

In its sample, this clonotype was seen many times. The CDR3 DNA sequence: TGCGCCAGCAGCTTGACTAGCGGGGCAGATACGCAGTATTTT. Protein sequence: CASSLTSGADTQYF. The V call is TRBV5-1, the J call TRBJ2-3, with 10 bases matching TRBD2. Germline V gives CDR1 SGHRS, CDR2 YFSETQ. The trim removed 1 base at V and 4 bases at J, leaving 0 bases unmatched. The CDR3 is made up of 14 amino acids.